The 27 T cell receptor beta chains below all came from one sample that was sequenced in a study of beta chain features in type 1 diabetes (dated by TCRdb to the late 2010s). Overall results and qualifications from the work: In all four CD4+ subsets, TCRB CDR3 length was moderately but significantly shorter in type 1 diabetes patients.

Which antigens these TCRs recognize remains unknown. The protocol used for the library was the immunoSEQ multiplex PCR assay. The High Capacity cDNA Reverse Transcription Kit was used to reverse transcribe all of the isolated RNA, meaning that expressed TCRB transcripts were what got sequenced. Sourced from immuneACCESS, this table was stored by TCRdb with only in-frame sequences that have V and J called. A share of the clones is absent; for the studies checked, an unresolved V gene accounts for under half, and the remainder has no known explanation. Here the sample has about 700,000 clones; about an eighth occur a single time. The top ten hold 0.02% to 0.025% of the sample. The sample consisted of naive CD4+ T cells from blood. The label giving this sample's cell subset or site can be read as: true naive CD4+ T cells. Receptors originate from a man between 18 and 35 years old with type 1 diabetes.

This chain joins TRBV4-1 and TRBJ2-5, with 7 bases lining up with TRBD1. Unmatched junction bases numbered 9, after V lost 4 bases and J lost 1 base. In germline, CDR1 is MGHRA, CDR2 YSYEKL. CDR3 length: 16 amino acids. The CDR3 sequence is CASSPIETGFQETQYF. As DNA, the CDR3 is TGCGCCAGCAGCCCGATTGAGACAGGGTTCCAAGAGACCCAGTACTTC.

The chain is built from TRBV10-3 and TRBJ1-1, with D unresolved. V shed 10 bases and J shed 1 base, with 16 bases lying between them. The length of the CDR3 is 14 residues. The germline gives CDR1 ENHRY, CDR2 SYGVKD. This chain's CDR3 is CATQVVEGNTEAFF. CDR3 coding DNA: TGTGCCACCCAAGTGGTGGAGGGGAACACTGAAGCTTTCTTT.

This clone was seen only a few times. The chain links TRBV15 to TRBJ2-1; 8 nucleotides align to TRBD2. From germline, CDR1 is LNHNV and CDR2 YYDKDF (reference sequence). J lost 8 bases, V lost 1 base, and 13 bases had no gene match. This CDR3 comprises 17 residues. CDR3 sequence reads: CATSRVGTRGFFDEQFF. The CDR3 DNA follows: TGTGCCACCAGCAGAGTCGGGACTAGGGGATTTTTTGATGAGCAGTTCTTC.

This clone was picked up a small number of times. The CDR3 reads CASGPHGQGGSPLHF. Written as DNA, the CDR3 is TGTGCCAGCGGGCCCCATGGACAGGGAGGATCACCCCTCCACTTT. This rearrangement joins TRBV6-5 to TRBJ1-6; 8 bases match TRBD1. The CDR3 contains 15 residues. The trim removed 8 bases at V and 10 bases at J, leaving 13 bases unmatched. Germline loops: CDR1 MNHEY, CDR2 SVGAGI.

The rearrangement uses TRBV27 and TRBJ1-2; D is ambiguous. Trimming shortened V by 5 bases and J by 8 bases, and 30 bases separated the two germline ends. CDR1 and CDR2 (germline): MNHEY, SMNVEV (reference sequence). This CDR3 has 18 amino acids. The CDR3 DNA sequence: TGTGCCAGCAGTCCCTCTCGGGTTGTAAGGCAGTTCCAGGAAGGCTACACCTTC. It translates to CASSPSRVVRQFQEGYTF.

About this clone: The sample holds other DNA sequences that translate to the same CDR3. This sequence joins TRBV7-2 and TRBJ1-5; D not resolved. V lost 4 bases, J lost 2 bases, and 3 bases lay in between. This CDR3 contains 12 residues. Germline values: CDR1 SGHTA, CDR2 FQGNSA. The CDR3 DNA follows: TGTGCCAGCAGCTGGGGCAATCAGCCCCAGCATTTT. It yields the protein CASSWGNQPQHF.

This clone was counted only a few times. The chain employs TRBV19 and TRBJ1-5; D possibly corresponds to TRBD1 (5 bases). CDR1 is LNHDA, CDR2 SQIVND, per germline (reference sequence). Trimming removed 7 bases at V and 6 bases at J, with 10 bases between. The length of the CDR3 is 12 residues. This chain's CDR3 is CASTGAGQPQHF. The CDR3 DNA sequence: TGTGCCAGTACCGGGGCCGGTCAGCCCCAGCATTTT.

This clone showed up many times. The genes are TRBV4-1 and TRBJ2-4; tentatively, D is TRBD2 (6 bases). The V and J ends lost 3 bases and 8 bases respectively, with 8 bases between them. Germline loops: CDR1 MGHRA, CDR2 YSYEKL. The length of the CDR3 is 12 residues. CDR3 nucleotides: TGCGCCAGCAGCCAGCGGGACGACATTCAGTACTTC. Translation gives CASSQRDDIQYF.

This clone was observed a handful of times. V and J are TRBV5-1 and TRBJ2-7; no definite D call. This CDR3 comprises 13 residues. Germline CDR1 reads SGHRS; CDR2 reads YFSETQ. V was clipped by 4 bases and J by 6 bases, with 14 bases between them. The CDR3 DNA reads as TGCGCCAGCAGCAAGGATCCGGCAGGCGAGCAGTACTTC. As protein: CASSKDPAGEQYF.

This clone was detected a few times. The chain employs TRBV6-6 and TRBJ1-1; D gene unclear. The ends were cut back, 3 bases at V and 1 base at J, with 9 bases in the middle. The CDR3 has 14 amino acids. Germline CDR1 and CDR2: MNHNY and SVGAGI (reference sequence). CDR3 in DNA: TGTGCCAGCAGTTATGAGACACCGAACACTGAAGCTTTCTTT. Translating gives CASSYETPNTEAFF.

There are a few counts of this clone. J is TRBJ2-6 and V is TRBV7-6, with D perhaps matching TRBD1 (6 bases). The CDR3 runs to 19 residues. CDR1 is SGHVS and CDR2 is FNYEAQ in the germline V gene. The V end lost 5 bases, the J end lost 0 bases, and 20 bases lay between the germline ends. The CDR3 DNA sequence: TGTGCCAGCAGCCCATCCGCCGGGACACTAGTCTCTGGGGCCAACGTCCTGACTTTC. Its protein is CASSPSAGTLVSGANVLTF.

Here the CDR3 DNA reads TGTGCCAGCAGTGCGCAGGGTGAAGCGGCTTTCTTT. This codes for CASSAQGEAAFF. The chain recombines TRBV25-1 with TRBJ1-1; tentative D call: TRBD1 (5 bases). CDR1 is MGHDK, CDR2 SYGVNS, per germline. The CDR3 spans 12 residues. V gave up 4 bases and J gave up 11 bases, with 14 bases separating them.

The V gene is TRBV18, the J gene TRBJ2-5; the match to TRBD1 covers 8 bases. The CDR3 loop spans 16 amino acids. Germline trimming cut 2 bases from V and 2 bases from J; bases unmatched to any gene: 7. Germline V lookup: CDR1 KGHSH, CDR2 LQKENI. CDR3 DNA sequence: TGTGCCAGCTCACCAATGGAAGGACAGGGACAAGAGACCCAGTACTTC. It codes for CASSPMEGQGQETQYF.

The gene calls are TRBV19 and TRBJ1-5; D remains unclear. This CDR3 has 13 residues. The germline V and J ends were trimmed by 7 bases and 6 bases, with 13 bases remaining between them. Germline V lookup: CDR1 LNHDA, CDR2 SQIVND (reference sequence). The CDR3 sequence: CASMRGSGQPQHF. DNA for the CDR3: TGTGCCAGTATGCGAGGCTCAGGTCAGCCCCAGCATTTT. The full variable domain, rest sourced from reference TRBV19 and TRBJ1-5, is DGGITQSPKYLFRKEGQNVTLSCEQNLNHDAMYWYRQDPGQGLRLIYYSQIVNDFQKGDIAEGYSVSREKKESFPLTVTSAQKNPTAFYLCASMRGSGQPQHFGDGTRLSIL.

This clone was counted a few times. This chain connects TRBV7-2 to TRBJ1-6, with D possibly TRBD1 on 5 matching bases. The CDR3 is 15 amino acids. With 0 bases removed from V and 10 bases from J, the gap between germline ends came to 13 bases. Germline CDR1 and CDR2: SGHTA and FQGNSA. Here the CDR3 reads CASSLAQAGDSPLHF. CDR3 DNA: TGTGCCAGCAGCTTAGCCCAGGCCGGGGACTCACCCCTCCACTTT.

This clone has just a few counts. The chain carries TRBV9 and TRBJ2-7, with D maybe TRBD1 (6 bases). Germline values: CDR1 SGDLS, CDR2 YYNGEE. V was shortened by 2 bases and J by 0 bases, with 12 bases between the two germline ends. The CDR3 covers 15 residues. The CDR3 sequence: CASSVRDTSSYEQYF. CDR3 sequence (DNA): TGTGCCAGCAGCGTCCGGGACACCAGCTCCTACGAGCAGTACTTC.

The chain is built from TRBV5-1 and TRBJ1-6; unclear D gene. This CDR3 has 15 amino acids. V lost 4 bases and J lost 6, with 14 bases in between. Per germline, CDR1 SGHRS and CDR2 YFSETQ. CDR3 in DNA: TGCGCCAGCAGCCCCCCGGACGGAGGTAATTCACCCCTCCACTTT. Amino acid sequence: CASSPPDGGNSPLHF.

This chain connects TRBV12-5 to TRBJ2-3; possible D gene TRBD1, 6 bases. The V end lost 1 base, the J end lost 4 bases, and 18 bases lay between the germline ends. This CDR3 region has 17 residues. The germline CDR1 and CDR2 sequences are LGHNT and FRNRAP. CDR3 protein: CASGLGRDMLGADTQYF. CDR3 in DNA: TGTGCTAGTGGTTTGGGCCGGGACATGCTAGGTGCAGATACGCAGTATTTT.

This clone has just one count. The genes are TRBV2 and TRBJ1-2, with D possibly being TRBD1 (5 bases). Trimming stripped 8 bases from V and 2 bases from J, with 9 bases between. The germline V gene has CDR1 SNHLY and CDR2 FYNNEI. This CDR3 region has 12 residues. The CDR3 region is CASFQGNYGYTF. DNA of the CDR3: TGTGCCAGCTTTCAGGGCAACTATGGCTACACCTTC.

This chain connects TRBV7-9 to TRBJ1-2; tentative D call: TRBD1 (5 bases). Looked up from germline, CDR1 is SEHNR and CDR2 is FQNEAQ (reference sequence). The CDR3 is 16 residues long. Trimming took 5 bases from V and 7 from J, leaving 23 bases between them. CDR3 loop: CASSTPRGTLKGGYTF. Here the CDR3 DNA reads TGTGCCAGCAGCACCCCTCGGGGCACGCTAAAGGGTGGCTACACCTTC.

The chain links TRBV10-3 to TRBJ2-7; D may match TRBD1 or TRBD2 (6 bases each). From germline, CDR1 is ENHRY and CDR2 SYGVKD. This CDR3 comprises 14 residues. V was shortened by 8 bases and J by 7 bases, with 21 bases between the two germline ends. CDR3 protein: CAIQGNRDSEEQYF. The CDR3 bases are TGTGCCATCCAGGGGAACCGGGACTCGGAGGAGCAGTACTTC.

The rearrangement links TRBV9 to TRBJ2-3, with D maybe TRBD2 (6 bases). The germline gives CDR1 SGDLS, CDR2 YYNGEE. Trimming shortened V by 1 base and J by 3 bases, and 15 bases separated the two germline ends. CDR3 length equals 16 residues. The chain's CDR3 is CASSVSLLSGTDTQYF. The DNA of the CDR3 is TGTGCCAGCAGCGTATCCCTCCTCAGCGGGACAGATACGCAGTATTTT.

This chain uses TRBV7-2 with TRBJ1-1, with D maybe TRBD1 (5 bases). The CDR3 runs 13 residues. The V end lost 3 bases, the J end lost 7 bases, and 12 bases lay between the germline ends. Germline V lookup: CDR1 SGHTA, CDR2 FQGNSA. The CDR3 nucleotides read TGTGCCAGCAGCTTGATCGGGACCCTTGAAGCTTTCTTT. It is translated as CASSLIGTLEAFF.

This clone has a handful of counts. The rearrangement links TRBV25-1 to TRBJ2-6; no clear D gene. The V gene lost 3 bases and the J gene lost 3 bases, with 15 bases spanning the gap. The germline V gene encodes CDR1 MGHDK and CDR2 SYGVNS. The length of the CDR3 is 17 residues. The CDR3 DNA reads as TGTGCCAGCAGTGAGGTACGGTCTGGTTTTGGGGCCAACGTCCTGACTTTC. It codes for CASSEVRSGFGANVLTF.

The table lists this clone with a few counts. CDR3 nucleotide sequence: TGTGCCAGCAGCATCCGGACAGGGGAAGAGACCCAGTACTTC. Protein product: CASSIRTGEETQYF. This chain connects TRBV9 to TRBJ2-5, with 9 nucleotides matching TRBD1. The CDR3 is 14 residues long. Losses at the gene ends were 4 bases for V and 3 bases for J; bases not matched to a gene: 4. Per the germline V gene, CDR1 is SGDLS and CDR2 is YYNGEE.

This chain joins TRBV5-1 and TRBJ1-3; D gene ambiguous. CDR3 length: 14 amino acids. V was cut by 1 base and J by 0 bases, with 5 bases left in between. Germline CDR1 SGHRS, CDR2 YFSETQ. DNA of the CDR3: TGCGCCAGCAGCTTGACGGACTCTGGAAACACCATATATTTT. Protein sequence: CASSLTDSGNTIYF. Supplemented by reference TRBV5-1 and TRBJ1-3, the full variable domain reads KAGVTQTPRYLIKTRGQQVTLSCSPISGHRSVSWYQQTPGQGLQFLFEYFSETQRNKGNFPGRFSGRQFSNSRSEMNVSTLELGDSALYLCASSLTDSGNTIYFGEGSWLTVV.

This clone came up a few times. The chain joins TRBV19 to TRBJ2-1, with D maybe TRBD1 (6 bases). The CDR3 spans 15 residues. CDR1 is LNHDA, CDR2 SQIVND, per germline (reference sequence). V lost 6 bases to trimming and J lost 4 bases, with 16 bases between them. DNA for the CDR3: TGTGCCAGTAGGCGGACCTCCCAGGGGTACAATGAGCAGTTCTTC. Amino acid sequence: CASRRTSQGYNEQFF.